The T cell receptor (beta chain) described here comes from a study of blood T cell repertoires in COVID-19. About the study: The study drew acute and convalescent COVID-19 samples from the United States, Italy and Spain. PBMCs, B-cell-depleted T cells, or T cells were the source of the cDNA or gDNA that made up the material.

In the study's own analysis: Using reference gene primer amplification, nucleated cell counts were estimated. Using immunoSEQ multiplex PCR, the repertoire was profiled, and TCRdb retains in-frame clones only, with some absent. V, J and clone size derive from that table, while D and trimming were established from the DNA sequence. The table records about 210,000 clones, roughly 85% of them present only once. Trimming cost V 5 bases and J 4 bases, with 18 bases left between them. CDR3 length: 16 amino acids. Germline V gene data show CDR1 as SGHDN and CDR2 as FVKESK. The origin of this receptor is a woman aged 40 to 50 with active or convalescent COVID-19. The J gene is TRBJ1-3, the V gene TRBV14; TRBD1 might be the D (6 bases). The source material was peripheral blood. The CDR3 nucleotides are TGTGCCAGCAGCAAGAGAGGGGCGGACAGAGGAAACACCATATATTTT. Translating gives CASSKRGADRGNTIYF.